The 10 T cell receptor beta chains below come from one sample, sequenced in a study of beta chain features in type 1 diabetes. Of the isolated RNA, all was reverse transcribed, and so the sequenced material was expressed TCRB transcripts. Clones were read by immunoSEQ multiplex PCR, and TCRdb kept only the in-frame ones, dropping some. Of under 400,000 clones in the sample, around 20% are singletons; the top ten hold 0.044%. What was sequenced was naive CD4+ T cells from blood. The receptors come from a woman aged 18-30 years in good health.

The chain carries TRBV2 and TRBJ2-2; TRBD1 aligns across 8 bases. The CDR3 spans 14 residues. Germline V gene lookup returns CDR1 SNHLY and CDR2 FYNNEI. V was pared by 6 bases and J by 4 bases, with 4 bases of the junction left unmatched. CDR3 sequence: CASSFQGATGELFF. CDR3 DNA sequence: TGTGCCAGCAGCTTTCAGGGGGCCACCGGGGAGCTGTTTTTT.

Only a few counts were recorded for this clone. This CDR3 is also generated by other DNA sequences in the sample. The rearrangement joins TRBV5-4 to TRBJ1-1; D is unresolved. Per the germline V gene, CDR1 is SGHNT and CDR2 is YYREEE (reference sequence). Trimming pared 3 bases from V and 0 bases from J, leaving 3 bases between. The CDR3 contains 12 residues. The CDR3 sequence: CASSSVNTEAFF. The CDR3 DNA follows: TGTGCCAGCAGCTCAGTGAACACTGAAGCTTTCTTT. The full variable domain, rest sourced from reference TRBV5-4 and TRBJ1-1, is ETGVTQSPTHLIKTRGQQVTLRCSSQSGHNTVSWYQQALGQGPQFIFQYYREEENGRGNFPPRFSGLQFPNYSSELNVNALELDDSALYLCASSSVNTEAFFGQGTRLTVV.

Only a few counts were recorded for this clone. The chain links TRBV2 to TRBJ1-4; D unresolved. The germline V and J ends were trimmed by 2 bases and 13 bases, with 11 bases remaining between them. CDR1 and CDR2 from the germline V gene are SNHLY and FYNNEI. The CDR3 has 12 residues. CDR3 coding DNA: TGTGCCAGCAGTGAAATCGGGGAGGGACTGTTTTTT. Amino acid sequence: CASSEIGEGLFF.

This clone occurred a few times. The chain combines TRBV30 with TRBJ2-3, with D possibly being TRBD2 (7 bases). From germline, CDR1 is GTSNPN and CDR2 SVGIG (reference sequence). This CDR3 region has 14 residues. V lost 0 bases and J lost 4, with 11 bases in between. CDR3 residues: CAWSVKGGSDTQYF. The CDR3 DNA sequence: TGTGCCTGGAGTGTAAAGGGGGGGTCAGATACGCAGTATTTT.

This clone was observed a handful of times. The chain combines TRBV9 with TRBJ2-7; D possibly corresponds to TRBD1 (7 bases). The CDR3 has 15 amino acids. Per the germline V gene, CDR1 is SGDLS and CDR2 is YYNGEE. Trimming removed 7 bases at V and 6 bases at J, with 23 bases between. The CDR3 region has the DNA TGTGCCAGCGGGAGGCCCGGGACAGAAATCACCGAGCAGTACTTC. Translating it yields CASGRPGTEITEQYF.

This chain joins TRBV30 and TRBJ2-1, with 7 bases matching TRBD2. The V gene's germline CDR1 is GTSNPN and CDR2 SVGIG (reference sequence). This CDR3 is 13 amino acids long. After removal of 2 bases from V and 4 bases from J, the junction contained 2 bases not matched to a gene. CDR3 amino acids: CAWSRTRYNEQFF. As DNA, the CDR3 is TGTGCCTGGAGTCGGACTAGATACAATGAGCAGTTCTTC.

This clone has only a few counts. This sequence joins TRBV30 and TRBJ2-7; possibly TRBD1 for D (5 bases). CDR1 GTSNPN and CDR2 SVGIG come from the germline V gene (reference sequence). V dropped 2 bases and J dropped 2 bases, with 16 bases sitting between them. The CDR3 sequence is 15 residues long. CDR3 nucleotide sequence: TGTGCCTGGAGTCCCGCCAGGGTACTCGCCTACGAGCAGTACTTC. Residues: CAWSPARVLAYEQYF.

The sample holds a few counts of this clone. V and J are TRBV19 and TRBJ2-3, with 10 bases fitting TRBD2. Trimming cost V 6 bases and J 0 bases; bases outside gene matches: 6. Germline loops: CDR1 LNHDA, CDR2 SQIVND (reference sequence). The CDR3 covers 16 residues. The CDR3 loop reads CASSPLAGGSTDTQYF. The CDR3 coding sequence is TGTGCCAGTAGCCCCTTAGCGGGGGGAAGCACAGATACGCAGTATTTT.

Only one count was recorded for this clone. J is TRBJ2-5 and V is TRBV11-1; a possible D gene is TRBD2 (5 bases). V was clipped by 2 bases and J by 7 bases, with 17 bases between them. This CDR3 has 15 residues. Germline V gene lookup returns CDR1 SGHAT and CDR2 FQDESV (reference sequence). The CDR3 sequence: CASSLPRGPSGTQYF. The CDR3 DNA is TGTGCCAGCAGCTTACCACGAGGGCCTTCCGGGACCCAGTACTTC.

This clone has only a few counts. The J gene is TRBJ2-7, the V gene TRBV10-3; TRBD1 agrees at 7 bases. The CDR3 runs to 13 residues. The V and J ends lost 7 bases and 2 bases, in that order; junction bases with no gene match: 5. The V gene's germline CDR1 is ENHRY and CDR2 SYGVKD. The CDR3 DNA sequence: TGTGCCATCAACCGACAGGGCACCTACGAGCAGTACTTC. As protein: CAINRQGTYEQYF.